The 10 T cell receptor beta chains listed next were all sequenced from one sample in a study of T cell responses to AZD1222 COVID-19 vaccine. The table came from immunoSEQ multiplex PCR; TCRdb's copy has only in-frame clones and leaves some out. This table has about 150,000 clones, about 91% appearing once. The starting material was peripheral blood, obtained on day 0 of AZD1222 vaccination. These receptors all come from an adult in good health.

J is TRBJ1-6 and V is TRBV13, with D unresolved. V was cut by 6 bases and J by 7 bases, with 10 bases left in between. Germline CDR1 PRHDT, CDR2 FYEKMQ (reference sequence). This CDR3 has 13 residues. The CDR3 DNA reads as TGTGCCAGCAGATTGTACACGAATTCACCCCTCCACTTT. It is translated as CASRLYTNSPLHF.

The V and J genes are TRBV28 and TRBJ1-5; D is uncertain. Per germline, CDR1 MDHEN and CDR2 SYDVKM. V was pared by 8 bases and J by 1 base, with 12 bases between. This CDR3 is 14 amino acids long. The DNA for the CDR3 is TGTGCCAGCGCCTTGAGTGGGAGCAATCAGCCCCAGCATTTT. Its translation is CASALSGSNQPQHF. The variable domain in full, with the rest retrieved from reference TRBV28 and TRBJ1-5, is DVKVTQSSRYLVKRTGEKVFLECVQDMDHENMFWYRQDPGLGLRLIYFSYDVKMKEKGDIPEGYSVSREKKERFSLILESASTNQTSMYLCASALSGSNQPQHFGDGTRLSIL.

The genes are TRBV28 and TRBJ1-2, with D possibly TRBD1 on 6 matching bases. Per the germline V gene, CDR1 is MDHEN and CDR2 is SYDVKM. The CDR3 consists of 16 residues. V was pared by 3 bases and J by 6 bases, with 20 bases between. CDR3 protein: CASSLLTGTPNNGYTF. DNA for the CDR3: TGTGCCAGCAGTTTGCTTACCGGGACACCGAACAATGGCTACACCTTC.

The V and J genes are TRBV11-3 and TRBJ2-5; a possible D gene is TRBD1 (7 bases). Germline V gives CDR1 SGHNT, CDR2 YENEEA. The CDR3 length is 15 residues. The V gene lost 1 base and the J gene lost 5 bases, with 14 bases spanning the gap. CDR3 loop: CASSLGGGGRETQYF. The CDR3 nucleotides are TGTGCCAGCAGCTTAGGTGGAGGGGGCCGGGAGACCCAGTACTTC.

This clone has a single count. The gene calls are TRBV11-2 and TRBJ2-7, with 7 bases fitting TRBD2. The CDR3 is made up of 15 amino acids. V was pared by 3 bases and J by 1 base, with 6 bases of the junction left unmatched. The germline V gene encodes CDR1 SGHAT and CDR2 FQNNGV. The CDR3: CASSFGRELSYEQYF. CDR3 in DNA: TGTGCCAGCAGCTTTGGGCGGGAGCTATCCTACGAGCAGTACTTC.

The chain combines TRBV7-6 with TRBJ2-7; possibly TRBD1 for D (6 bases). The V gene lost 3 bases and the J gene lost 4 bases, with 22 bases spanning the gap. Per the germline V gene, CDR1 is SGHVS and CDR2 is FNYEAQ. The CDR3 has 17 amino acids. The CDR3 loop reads CASSLGHRSRDKYEQYF. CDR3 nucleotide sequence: TGTGCCAGCAGCTTGGGTCACAGGAGCCGGGACAAATACGAGCAGTACTTC. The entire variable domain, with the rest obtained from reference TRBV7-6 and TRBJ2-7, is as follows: GAGVSQSPRYKVTKRGQDVALRCDPISGHVSLYWYRQALGQGPEFLTYFNYEAQQDKSGLPNDRFSAERPEGSISTLTIQRTEQRDSAMYRCASSLGHRSRDKYEQYFGPGTRLTVT.

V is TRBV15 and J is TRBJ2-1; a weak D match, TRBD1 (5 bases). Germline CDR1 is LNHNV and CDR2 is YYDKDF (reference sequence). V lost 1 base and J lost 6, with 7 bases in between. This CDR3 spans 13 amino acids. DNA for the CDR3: TGTGCCACCAGCAGAGCCAGGGTCAATGAGCAGTTCTTC. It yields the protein CATSRARVNEQFF. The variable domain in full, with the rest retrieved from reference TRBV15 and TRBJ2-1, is DAMVIQNPRYQVTQFGKPVTLSCSQTLNHNVMYWYQQKSSQAPKLLFHYYDKDFNNEADTPDNFQSRRPNTSFCFLDIRSPGLGDTAMYLCATSRARVNEQFFGPGTRLTVL.

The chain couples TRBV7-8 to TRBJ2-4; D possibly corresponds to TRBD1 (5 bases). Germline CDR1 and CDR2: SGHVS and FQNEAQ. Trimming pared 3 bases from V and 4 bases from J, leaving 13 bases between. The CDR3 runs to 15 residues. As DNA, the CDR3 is TGTGCCAGCAGCTTGAGCCGACAGATAAAAAACATTCAGTACTTC. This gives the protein CASSLSRQIKNIQYF.

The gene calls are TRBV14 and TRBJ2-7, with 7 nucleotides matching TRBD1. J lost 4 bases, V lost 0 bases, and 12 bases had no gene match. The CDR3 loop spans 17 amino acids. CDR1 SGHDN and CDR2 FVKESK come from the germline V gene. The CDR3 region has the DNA TGTGCCAGCAGCCAAGATTTTATAGGGACAGCTGAGTACGAGCAGTACTTC. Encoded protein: CASSQDFIGTAEYEQYF. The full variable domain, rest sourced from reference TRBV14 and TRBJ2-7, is EAGVTQFPSHSVIEKGQTVTLRCDPISGHDNLYWYRRVMGKEIKFLLHFVKESKQDESGMPNNRFLAERTGGTYSTLKVQPAELEDSGVYFCASSQDFIGTAEYEQYFGPGTRLTVT.

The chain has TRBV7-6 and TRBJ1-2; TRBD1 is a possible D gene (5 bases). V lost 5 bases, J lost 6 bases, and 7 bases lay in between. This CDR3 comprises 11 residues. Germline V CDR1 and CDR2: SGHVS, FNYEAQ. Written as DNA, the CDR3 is TGTGCCAGCAGCCTAGGGGATGGCTACACCTTC. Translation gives CASSLGDGYTF.